This TCR beta chain was recovered during a study of blood T cell repertoires in COVID-19. The wider study: Samples of COVID-19 (acute and convalescent) were obtained from the United States, Italy and Spain. T cells, B-cell-depleted T cells, or PBMCs supplied cDNA or gDNA.

There are 15 residues in the CDR3. The germline V gene encodes CDR1 SGHRS and CDR2 YFSETQ. After removal of 5 bases from V and 6 bases from J, the junction contained 8 bases not matched to a gene. Authors' data handling: Nucleated cell number was recorded as an estimate derived from reference gene primer amplification. The assay was immunoSEQ multiplex PCR, and TCRdb's table has in-frame clones only and misses some. For V, J and clone size, that table is used; D and trimming come from the DNA. The table records some 150,000 clones, more than 80% of them present only once. Sequenced: peripheral blood. V is TRBV5-1 and J is TRBJ1-2; 12 nucleotides align to TRBD1. The source of this sequence is a human donor with acute or convalescent COVID-19. The donor label of this sample is uncertain. As DNA, the CDR3 is TGCGCCAGCAGGCCCGCCGGGACAGGGGGCCATGGCTACACCTTC. Translation: CASRPAGTGGHGYTF. Based on the CDR3 plus reference TRBV5-1 and TRBJ1-2, the full variable domain is KAGVTQTPRYLIKTRGQQVTLSCSPISGHRSVSWYQQTPGQGLQFLFEYFSETQRNKGNFPGRFSGRQFSNSRSEMNVSTLELGDSALYLCASRPAGTGGHGYTFGSGTRLTVV.